This record looks at one TCR beta chain sequence and its context. The sample belongs to a study of blood T cell repertoires in COVID-19. As for the study in general: Italy, Spain and the United States were the sources of the convalescent and acute COVID-19 samples. Sample material is recorded as cDNA or gDNA derived from T cells, B-cell-depleted T cells, or PBMCs.

As handled by the study authors: Amplification from reference gene primers served as the basis for estimated nucleated cell counts. Profiling relied on immunoSEQ multiplex PCR, and the TCRdb table lists in-frame clones only, not all of them. V, J and clone size are those of that table, while D and trimming were read from the DNA. The sample lists 180,000 or so clones; about 89% were seen once. The clonotype comes from a man aged 35 to 55 with active or convalescent COVID-19. Sequenced material: peripheral blood.

In nucleotides, the CDR3 is TGTGCCAGCAGCCAAATTACCGGGACATTTGAAAAACTGTTTTTT. Encoded protein: CASSQITGTFEKLFF. This chain links TRBV7-9 with TRBJ1-4; tentatively, D is TRBD1 (6 bases). V gave up 5 bases and J gave up 7 bases, with 17 bases separating them. The CDR3 covers 15 residues. Germline CDR1 reads SEHNR; CDR2 reads FQNEAQ (reference sequence). Based on the CDR3 plus reference TRBV7-9 and TRBJ1-4, the full variable domain is DTGVSQNPRHKITKRGQNVTFRCDPISEHNRLYWYRQTLGQGPEFLTYFQNEAQLEKSRLLSDRFSAERPKGSFSTLEIQRTEQGDSAMYLCASSQITGTFEKLFFGSGTQLSVL.